The 12 T cell receptor beta chains given below trace back to one sample, sequenced in a study of blood T cell repertoires in COVID-19. Data came from immunoSEQ multiplex PCR; TCRdb stores just in-frame clones and leaves some out. The sample shows 270,000 or so clones, approximately 91% of them seen only once. Sequenced sample: PBMCs or T cells enriched from blood (not recorded which). The origin of the receptors is a middle-aged woman with acute COVID-19.

This chain joins TRBV28 and TRBJ1-5; 12 bases are shared with TRBD1. This CDR3 is 18 amino acids long. The J segment lost 3 bases and the V segment lost 5 bases, leaving 11 bases of the junction unmatched. From germline, CDR1 is MDHEN and CDR2 SYDVKM. The DNA of the CDR3 is TGTGCCAGCAGTAACCGGGACAGGGGGCGGAGTCCCAATCAGCCCCAGCATTTT. Amino acids: CASSNRDRGRSPNQPQHF.

This clone has only one observation. The DNA for the CDR3 is TGTGCCAGCAGCCAAGGCCCTACGCGGGGGGACCAAGAGACCCAGTACTTC. It codes for CASSQGPTRGDQETQYF. The rearrangement links TRBV3-1 (or the pseudogene TRBV3-2) to TRBJ2-5; 8 bases line up with TRBD2. The CDR3 covers 17 residues. The germline gives CDR1 LGHDT, CDR2 YNNKEL (reference sequence). V lost 1 base to trimming and J lost 0 bases; unmatched junction nucleotides: 7.

The chain employs TRBV4-3 and TRBJ1-2, with D possibly being TRBD1 (5 bases). V was cut by 1 base and J by 6 bases, with 12 bases left in between. Germline V gives CDR1 LGHNA, CDR2 YSLEER. The CDR3 spans 14 residues. The chain's CDR3 is CASSQGEGINGYTF. The CDR3 bases are TGCGCCAGCAGCCAAGGGGAGGGGATAAATGGCTACACCTTC.

This clone has a handful of counts. The chain couples TRBV7-9 to TRBJ2-7; TRBD2 might be the D (6 bases). Trimming removed 3 bases from V and 5 bases from J, with 11 bases in between. This CDR3 is built from 13 residues. Germline CDR1 and CDR2: SEHNR and FQNEAQ (reference sequence). DNA for the CDR3: TGTGCCAGCAGCTTGGGACTCATTGACGAGCAGTACTTC. Its translation is CASSLGLIDEQYF.

On this clone itself: This CDR3 is also generated by other DNA sequences in the sample. This CDR3 is CASSPQGATGELFF. CDR3 sequence (DNA): TGTGCCAGCAGTCCACAGGGGGCGACCGGGGAGCTGTTTTTT. The rearrangement links TRBV7-3 to TRBJ2-2, with TRBD1 matching 9 bases. Germline CDR1 and CDR2: SGHTA and FQGTGA. Unmatched junction bases numbered 4, after V lost 6 bases and J lost 5 bases. The CDR3 extends over 14 amino acids.

This clone is a singleton in its sample. This CDR3 is CASSLARLAGDGKGVNEQFF. CDR3 bases: TGTGCCAGCAGTTTGGCCCGACTAGCGGGAGACGGTAAGGGGGTCAATGAGCAGTTCTTC. V usage is TRBV28 and J usage is TRBJ2-1, with 12 positions matching TRBD2. J was trimmed by 6 bases and V by 3 bases; bases with no gene match: 18. Germline-derived CDR1 and CDR2 are MDHEN and SYDVKM. The CDR3 is made up of 20 amino acids.

This chain joins TRBV5-1 and TRBJ2-7, with TRBD2 identical over 8 bases. The CDR3 extends over 12 amino acids. The V gene's germline CDR1 is SGHRS and CDR2 YFSETQ. The V segment lost 4 bases and the J segment 6 bases; nucleotides outside the gene matches: 3. CDR3 sequence: CASSREGPEQYF. CDR3 nucleotide sequence: TGCGCCAGCAGCCGGGAGGGCCCCGAGCAGTACTTC.

The chain has TRBV19 and TRBJ2-3; 9 positions match TRBD1. The CDR3 is made up of 16 amino acids. V shed 9 bases, J shed 4 bases, and the junction held 14 bases outside the gene matches. Germline V gives CDR1 LNHDA, CDR2 SQIVND (reference sequence). DNA of the CDR3: TGTGCCAGCCGAACAGGGGGCGGGAGTCGGGCAGATACGCAGTATTTT. It yields the protein CASRTGGGSRADTQYF.

The V call is TRBV15, the J call TRBJ1-5, with D unresolved. V dropped 1 base and J dropped 6 bases, with 13 bases sitting between them. Germline CDR1 and CDR2: LNHNV and YYDKDF (reference sequence). There are 15 residues in the CDR3. CDR3: CATSRVGGGGQPQHF. The CDR3 DNA sequence: TGTGCCACCAGCAGAGTAGGAGGTGGCGGTCAGCCCCAGCATTTT.

This clone was seen just once. The CDR3 spells CASSLGWGGSDYEQYF. The CDR3 DNA follows: TGTGCCAGCAGCTTGGGTTGGGGCGGGAGTGACTACGAGCAGTACTTC. The gene calls are TRBV11-3 and TRBJ2-7; TRBD2 matches at 7 bases. The junction had 11 bases not matched to a gene; V was cut back by 3 bases and J by 3 bases. CDR1 is SGHNT, CDR2 YENEEA, per germline. The CDR3 is made up of 16 amino acids.

In this sample, this clone turned up once. V is TRBV5-5 and J is TRBJ1-1; TRBD1 is a possible D gene (6 bases). The CDR3 has 16 residues. Deletions cut 4 bases from V and 0 bases from J, with 16 bases between. CDR1 SGHKS and CDR2 YYEKEE come from the germline V gene (reference sequence). The CDR3 protein is CASSATGGALNTEAFF. CDR3 nucleotide sequence: TGTGCCAGCAGCGCCACGGGGGGGGCACTGAACACTGAAGCTTTCTTT.

The gene calls are TRBV10-1 and TRBJ1-2, with D tentatively TRBD1 (6 bases). Trimming pared 6 bases from V and 5 bases from J, leaving 13 bases between. The length of the CDR3 is 13 residues. Germline V gene lookup returns CDR1 WNHNN and CDR2 SYGVQD (reference sequence). As DNA, the CDR3 is TGCGCCAGCAGGTGGGGGCAGGGGTATGGCTACACCTTC. Its translation is CASRWGQGYGYTF.